The T cell receptor beta chain under discussion was sequenced for a study of control samples from healthy donors and cancer patients. Clones were sequenced by immunoSEQ multiplex PCR, and TCRdb holds only the in-frame ones, with some missing. The sample lists 100,000 to 150,000 clones; about 90% were seen once. This clone was picked up one time. V dropped 0 bases and J dropped 3 bases, with 3 bases sitting between them. CDR1 and CDR2 (germline): MNHEY, SMNVEV (reference sequence). The CDR3 length is 13 residues. The receptor was isolated from a man younger than 35 in good health. J is TRBJ2-1 and V is TRBV27, with D uncertain. The sequencing input was blood. CDR3: CASSLSLYNEQFF. The CDR3 nucleotides are TGTGCCAGCAGTTTATCCCTCTACAATGAGCAGTTCTTC.